These 15 T cell receptor beta chains were all obtained from the same sample, sequenced in a study of cytomegalovirus exposure and HLA in healthy donors. Use of 60 Vbeta and 13 Jbeta primers characterized the PCR. Measured with immunoSEQ multiplex PCR; TCRdb has only the in-frame clones, and not every one. The sample includes roughly 150,000 clones, more than 70% of them seen just once. Sequencing was performed on PBMCs. The source of these receptors is a man aged 18 to 29 in good health and CMV-seropositive.

The chain links TRBV6-1 to TRBJ2-5; 9 bases are shared with TRBD1. V lost 4 bases and J lost 4; bases outside the gene matches: 1. Germline V gene lookup returns CDR1 MNHNS and CDR2 SASEGT. CDR3 length equals 13 residues. Here the CDR3 DNA reads TGTGCCAGCAGTGGGGGACAGGGAGAGACCCAGTACTTC. This gives the protein CASSGGQGETQYF.

To note about this clone: This is likely an artifact of a read error, given a far larger clone one base away. The rearrangement uses TRBV11-3 and TRBJ1-1; no clear D. Germline V gene data show CDR1 as SGHNT and CDR2 as YENEEA. CDR3 length equals 12 residues. The V gene lost 5 bases and the J gene lost 2 bases, with 6 bases spanning the gap. The CDR3 sequence is CASSLINTEAFF. The CDR3 coding sequence is TGTGCCAGCAGCCTAATAAACACTGAAGCTTTCTTT.

The chain employs TRBV7-8 and TRBJ1-1, with D maybe TRBD1 (5 bases). The CDR3 length is 14 residues. Trimming left V 2 bases short and J 4 bases short, with 11 bases between. The germline V gene has CDR1 SGHVS and CDR2 FQNEAQ. The CDR3 nucleotides read TGTGCCAGCAGCTTACAGGGCTGGGGCACTGAAGCTTTCTTT. It yields the protein CASSLQGWGTEAFF.

Notes on this clone: At one of its ends the junction is not consistent with the germline gene, which may arise from a read error. The chain joins TRBV9 to TRBJ2-1, with 8 bases that match TRBD2. CDR1 and CDR2 from the germline V gene are SGDLS and YYNGEE. The CDR3 runs to 16 residues. The CDR3 sequence: CASSPEPGLVYSEQFF. CDR3 sequence (DNA): TGTGCCAGCAGTCCGGAACCGGGACTAGTATACAGTGAGCAGTTCTTC. Together with reference TRBV9 and TRBJ2-1, the CDR3 gives the full variable domain: DSGVTQTPKHLITATGQRVTLRCSPRSGDLSVYWYQQSLDQGLQFLIQYYNGEERAKGNILERFSAQQFPDLHSELNLSSLELGDSALYFCASSPEPGLVYSEQFFGPGTRLTVL.

This rearrangement joins TRBV2 to TRBJ1-5; no clear D gene. The germline gives CDR1 SNHLY, CDR2 FYNNEI. With 5 bases removed from V and 7 bases from J, the gap between germline ends came to 15 bases. This CDR3 comprises 14 residues. CDR3 bases: TGTGCCAGCAGTTTTGACACTGCAGGCCAGCCCCAGCATTTT. Protein sequence: CASSFDTAGQPQHF.

V usage is TRBV7-8 and J usage is TRBJ2-7; 8 nucleotides line up with TRBD1. V trimming: 5 bases; J trimming: 5 bases; junction bases outside the gene matches: 11. This CDR3 is 15 amino acids long. Germline V gives CDR1 SGHVS, CDR2 FQNEAQ. The CDR3 DNA is TGTGCCAGCAGCCCCTTACAGGGGGGCGGGGACGAGCAGTACTTC. Its protein product is CASSPLQGGGDEQYF.

The J gene is TRBJ1-1, the V gene TRBV19; 10 nucleotides agree with TRBD1. The germline V gene encodes CDR1 LNHDA and CDR2 SQIVND (reference sequence). The CDR3 is 17 residues long. Trimming removed 3 bases from V and 4 bases from J; junction bases left unmatched: 11. The chain's CDR3 is CASSMRRTGGWVTEAFF. CDR3 DNA: TGTGCCAGTAGTATGCGGAGGACAGGGGGTTGGGTCACTGAAGCTTTCTTT.

A note on this clone: Compared with germline, one end of the junction differs, possibly owing to a read error. The chain combines TRBV7-7 with TRBJ2-7; D is possibly TRBD1 (6 bases). Looked up from germline, CDR1 is SSHAT and CDR2 is FNYEAQ (reference sequence). The CDR3 spans 15 residues. The CDR3 is CASSPRDTPGYEQYF. Here the CDR3 DNA reads TGTGCTAGCAGCCCCCGGGACACTCCGGGGTACGAGCAGTACTTC.

The rearrangement uses TRBV6-5 and TRBJ2-5, with 13 bases lining up with TRBD2. The J call may be incorrect, as the DNA end agrees better with TRBJ2-7. The CDR3 covers 15 residues. Germline V gene lookup returns CDR1 MNHEY and CDR2 SVGAGI. CDR3 residues: CASSQTSGRRYEQYF. CDR3 DNA sequence: TGTGCCAGCAGTCAGACTAGCGGGAGGAGGTACGAGCAGTACTTC.

The genes are TRBV18 and TRBJ2-7; the match to TRBD2 covers 8 bases. Germline values: CDR1 KGHSH, CDR2 LQKENI. J lost 4 bases, V lost 3 bases, and 8 bases had no gene match. CDR3 length equals 15 residues. DNA for the CDR3: TGTGCCAGCTCACCGACCGGGAGGGCGGAATACGAGCAGTACTTC. As protein: CASSPTGRAEYEQYF.

Only a few counts were recorded for this clone. V usage is TRBV4-1 and J usage is TRBJ2-3; 7 bases are a match to TRBD2. The V gene end was trimmed by 4 bases and the J gene end by 2 bases; junction bases not matched to a gene: 9. CDR3 length: 16 residues. Germline V lookup: CDR1 MGHRA, CDR2 YSYEKL. CDR3 amino acids: CASSPGTTRVTDTQYF. The CDR3 coding sequence is TGCGCCAGCAGCCCGGGGACTACAAGAGTCACAGATACGCAGTATTTT.

The rearrangement links TRBV4-1 to TRBJ2-5, with a tentative D call TRBD2 (6 bases). CDR1 MGHRA and CDR2 YSYEKL come from the germline V gene. The CDR3 length is 15 residues. The V and J ends lost 4 bases and 1 base respectively, with 13 bases between them. In DNA form, the CDR3 reads TGCGCCAGCAGCCTGGGGAGGACGGGCCAAGAGACCCAGTACTTC. Protein sequence: CASSLGRTGQETQYF.

V gene TRBV5-4 combines with J gene TRBJ2-1; D is perhaps TRBD1 (5 bases). V was cut by 1 base and J by 3 bases, with 11 bases left in between. The CDR3 loop spans 15 amino acids. Looked up from germline, CDR1 is SGHNT and CDR2 is YYREEE (reference sequence). CDR3 residues: CASSLSQEDYNEQFF. The CDR3 bases are TGTGCCAGCAGCTTGTCACAGGAAGACTACAATGAGCAGTTCTTC.

V and J are TRBV6-1 and TRBJ2-7; D gene ambiguous. V lost 2 bases and J lost 3, with 11 bases in between. The CDR3 has 14 amino acids. Germline CDR1 reads MNHNS; CDR2 reads SASEGT. The CDR3: CASSESILVYEQYF. The CDR3 DNA follows: TGTGCCAGCAGTGAATCTATCCTAGTCTACGAGCAGTACTTC.

This clone was counted between two and nine times. The same CDR3 also results from other DNA sequences found in this sample. V and J are TRBV28 and TRBJ1-4, with 10 nucleotides matching TRBD1. The germline V gene encodes CDR1 MDHEN and CDR2 SYDVKM. The CDR3 consists of 15 residues. V lost 8 bases to trimming and J lost 3 bases; unmatched junction nucleotides: 6. The CDR3 DNA reads TGTGCCAGCCGACTGGGGACAGGGGCTAATGAAAAACTGTTTTTT. Translation: CASRLGTGANEKLFF.